This T cell receptor beta chain comes out of a study of vaccination and CD4 T cells after COVID-19. As to time point: late sampling 161 to 241 days after vaccination in a few convalescent patients. Stated treatment: approximately nine-day PBMC culture with coronavirus spike peptide pools or control peptides (ViraFEST assay). ViraFEST stimulated the growth of antigen-specific T cells using peptide pools and subsequently profiled their TCRs by sequencing. The Oncomine TCR Beta short-read assay sequenced DNA from cultured CD4+ T cells. Each CDR3 protein is one row after TCRdb ran MiXCR on the PCR reads. The table lists about 24,000 distinct CDR3 sequences, less than 40% of them singletons. As to this clonotype: Its antigen is currently unknown.

CDR1 ENHRY and CDR2 SYGVKD come from the germline V gene. Trimming took 3 bases from V and 8 from J; bases not matched to a gene: 6. The CDR3 length is 15 residues. This receptor was obtained from a human donor who had recovered from COVID-19. The chain is built from TRBV10-3 and TRBJ2-1; 11 bases are shared with TRBD2. The source was CD4+ T cells from blood, cultured in vitro, collected about 7 months after SARS-CoV-2 vaccination. CDR3 sequence: CAISELAGERHEQFF. CDR3 DNA sequence: TGTGCCATCAGTGAACTAGCGGGAGAACGGCATGAGCAGTTCTTC.